The 14 T cell receptor beta chains in this list originate from one sample, sequenced in a study of cytomegalovirus exposure and HLA in healthy donors. Assay: immunoSEQ multiplex PCR; the TCRdb copy retains only in-frame clones and omits some. The data show 66,000 or so clones, 95% to 97% seen once. Sequenced material: PBMCs. These receptors came from a woman under 30 in good health and CMV-seropositive.

This clone was seen a single time. This sequence joins TRBV7-9 and TRBJ2-1, with 8 positions matching TRBD2. Germline-derived CDR1 and CDR2 are SEHNR and FQNEAQ (reference sequence). CDR3 size: 19 residues. Unmatched junction bases numbered 14, after V lost 2 bases and J lost 2 bases. CDR3 in DNA: TGTGCCAGCAGCTTATACGGGGATGTAGCGGGAACCCCCTACAATGAGCAGTTCTTC. It codes for CASSLYGDVAGTPYNEQFF. Full variable domain (remainder filled in from reference TRBV7-9 and TRBJ2-1): DTGVSQNPRHKITKRGQNVTFRCDPISEHNRLYWYRQTLGQGPEFLTYFQNEAQLEKSRLLSDRFSAERPKGSFSTLEIQRTEQGDSAMYLCASSLYGDVAGTPYNEQFFGPGTRLTVL.

J is TRBJ1-1 and V is TRBV16; unclear D gene. Trimming removed 1 base at V and 2 bases at J, with 8 bases between. CDR1 and CDR2 (germline): KGHSY, FQNENV. This CDR3 region has 14 residues. The CDR3: CASSQWYTNTEAFF. CDR3 in DNA: TGTGCCAGCAGCCAATGGTACACCAACACTGAAGCTTTCTTT. Full variable domain (missing parts from reference TRBV16 and TRBJ1-1): GEEVAQTPKHLVRGEGQKAKLYCAPIKGHSYVFWYQQVLKNEFKFLISFQNENVFDETGMPKERFSAKCLPNSPCSLEIQATKLEDSAVYFCASSQWYTNTEAFFGQGTRLTVV.

The genes are TRBV28 and TRBJ2-7; 7 bases are a match to TRBD1. CDR1 MDHEN and CDR2 SYDVKM come from the germline V gene. The trim removed 4 bases at V and 2 bases at J, leaving 8 bases unmatched. This CDR3 contains 15 residues. In DNA, the CDR3 is TGTGCCAGCAGTTCGAGGGACAGACATACCTACGAGCAGTACTTC. Its protein product is CASSSRDRHTYEQYF.

The chain joins TRBV2 to TRBJ1-1; D is ambiguous. Germline CDR1 is SNHLY and CDR2 is FYNNEI. The CDR3 is 10 residues long. V lost 9 bases and J lost 10, with 12 bases in between. CDR3 coding DNA: TGTGCCAGTGGAGGTTTCGGAGCTTTCTTT. The encoded protein is CASGGFGAFF.

This chain uses TRBV7-6 with TRBJ2-3; tentative D call: TRBD1 (6 bases). V gave up 0 bases and J gave up 3 bases, with 7 bases separating them. Germline V lookup: CDR1 SGHVS, CDR2 FNYEAQ. This CDR3 is 14 amino acids long. CDR3 sequence: CASSLATGTDTQYF. The CDR3 nucleotides are TGTGCCAGCAGCTTAGCCACAGGGACAGATACGCAGTATTTT. Full variable domain (rest looked up from reference TRBV7-6 and TRBJ2-3): GAGVSQSPRYKVTKRGQDVALRCDPISGHVSLYWYRQALGQGPEFLTYFNYEAQQDKSGLPNDRFSAERPEGSISTLTIQRTEQRDSAMYRCASSLATGTDTQYFGPGTRLTVL.

The chain links TRBV30 to TRBJ1-1; TRBD1 matches 9 bases. The CDR3 totals 12 residues. V was pared by 4 bases and J by 7 bases, with 4 bases of the junction left unmatched. Germline values: CDR1 GTSNPN, CDR2 SVGIG (reference sequence). CDR3 in DNA: TGTGCCTGGATCACAGGGGGCAGTGAAGCTTTCTTT. It yields the protein CAWITGGSEAFF.

As concerns this clone: The same CDR3 can be traced to other DNA sequences in this sample. This chain connects TRBV5-4 to TRBJ1-1, with TRBD1 matching 8 bases. This CDR3 has 12 residues. The V gene's germline CDR1 is SGHNT and CDR2 YYREEE (reference sequence). After removal of 3 bases from V and 5 bases from J, the junction contained 0 bases not matched to a gene. CDR3 amino acids: CASSYRGTEAFF. CDR3 nucleotide sequence: TGTGCCAGCAGCTACAGGGGGACTGAAGCTTTCTTT.

This chain uses TRBV5-6 with TRBJ2-7; D gene uncertain. This CDR3 is built from 14 residues. Germline V gene sequence: CDR1 SGHDT, CDR2 YYEEEE. V was cut by 4 bases and J by 2 bases, with 13 bases left in between. Written as DNA, the CDR3 is TGTGCCAGCAGCATGACTGGTAACGCCTACGAGCAGTACTTC. Its protein product is CASSMTGNAYEQYF. The full variable domain, rest sourced from reference TRBV5-6 and TRBJ2-7, is DAGVTQSPTHLIKTRGQQVTLRCSPKSGHDTVSWYQQALGQGPQFIFQYYEEEERQRGNFPDRFSGHQFPNYSSELNVNALLLGDSALYLCASSMTGNAYEQYFGPGTRLTVT.

The chain carries TRBV6-5 and TRBJ2-2, with 8 bases identical to TRBD1. V lost 0 bases, J lost 5 bases, and 2 bases stayed unmatched. The length of the CDR3 is 15 residues. CDR1 and CDR2 (germline): MNHEY, SVGAGI. CDR3 protein: CASSYSTGGTGELFF. The CDR3 nucleotides read TGTGCCAGCAGTTACTCTACAGGGGGTACCGGGGAGCTGTTTTTT.

The J gene is TRBJ2-2, the V gene TRBV5-1; 8 bases line up with TRBD2. V dropped 2 bases and J dropped 5; count of bases not matched to a gene: 8. This CDR3 is built from 16 residues. CDR1 is SGHRS, CDR2 YFSETQ, per germline. The CDR3: CASSFSSGSGTGELFF. Written as DNA, the CDR3 is TGCGCCAGCAGCTTCTCCAGCGGGAGTGGAACCGGGGAGCTGTTTTTT.

The V gene is TRBV14, the J gene TRBJ2-3, with no clear D. Germline CDR1 SGHDN, CDR2 FVKESK. Trimming cost V 2 bases and J 0 bases, with 9 bases left between them. This CDR3 is 15 amino acids long. The CDR3 sequence is CASSQPRLSTDTQYF. In DNA, the CDR3 is TGTGCCAGCAGCCAACCCAGACTTAGCACAGATACGCAGTATTTT. The full variable domain, rest sourced from reference TRBV14 and TRBJ2-3, is EAGVTQFPSHSVIEKGQTVTLRCDPISGHDNLYWYRRVMGKEIKFLLHFVKESKQDESGMPNNRFLAERTGGTYSTLKVQPAELEDSGVYFCASSQPRLSTDTQYFGPGTRLTVL.

The rearrangement uses TRBV9 and TRBJ2-7, with 7 bases that match TRBD1. Trimming at V came to 4 bases and at J to 5 bases, leaving 9 bases not matched to a gene. The germline V gene has CDR1 SGDLS and CDR2 YYNGEE. The CDR3 is made up of 14 amino acids. The CDR3 bases are TGTGCCAGCAGCTCAAGCGGTCAGGGGGACGAGCAGTACTTC. Translation: CASSSSGQGDEQYF. The full variable domain, completed using reference TRBV9 and TRBJ2-7, is DSGVTQTPKHLITATGQRVTLRCSPRSGDLSVYWYQQSLDQGLQFLIQYYNGEERAKGNILERFSAQQFPDLHSELNLSSLELGDSALYFCASSSSGQGDEQYFGPGTRLTVT.

The V call is TRBV7-8, the J call TRBJ1-3, with D hard to call. Deletions cut 4 bases from V and 8 bases from J, with 12 bases between. The CDR3 has 13 amino acids. The germline V gene has CDR1 SGHVS and CDR2 FQNEAQ. The CDR3 loop reads CASSSGTRYTIYF. The CDR3 nucleotides read TGTGCCAGCAGCTCGGGAACTCGGTACACCATATATTTT.

This clone was recorded once. The chain recombines TRBV27 with TRBJ1-2; TRBD1 is a possible D gene (5 bases). CDR3 size: 15 residues. Germline CDR1 is MNHEY and CDR2 is SMNVEV (reference sequence). The V and J ends lost 5 bases and 7 bases respectively, with 20 bases between them. The CDR3 DNA is TGTGCCAGCAGTCCGCCTGGAGGGGAAGGGAGTGGCTACACCTTC. Translating it yields CASSPPGGEGSGYTF.